The next 23 T cell receptor beta chains were all read from a single sample in a study of CD8+CD57+ T cells in acquired aplastic anemia. Genomic DNA served as template for TCR beta VDJ and CDR3 profiling. TCRdb used MiXCR to reprocess the reads, holding one entry per CDR3 protein. The sample consists of 100,000 to 150,000 distinct CDR3 sequences, 58% of them appearing once. Selection for sequencing was limited to patients who had shown CD8+CD57+ cell expansion by flow cytometry. The sample taken for sequencing was sorted CD4+, CD8+, or CD8+CD57+ T cells (not recorded which) from PBMCs. The receptors derive from a human donor with aplastic anemia.

The chain uses TRBV7-3 and TRBJ2-3; 14 bases map to TRBD2. Germline V gene data show CDR1 as SGHTA and CDR2 as FQGTGA. This CDR3 region has 17 residues. Trimming removed 4 bases from V and 2 bases from J; junction bases left unmatched: 5. This CDR3 is CASSSGLAGGHTDTQYF. DNA of the CDR3: TGTGCCAGCAGCTCCGGACTAGCGGGAGGTCACACAGATACGCAGTATTTT. Variable domain in full (rest from reference TRBV7-3 and TRBJ2-3): GAGVSQTPSNKVTEKGKYVELRCDPISGHTALYWYRQSLGQGPEFLIYFQGTGAADDSGLPNDRFFAVRPEGSVSTLKIQRTERGDSAVYLCASSSGLAGGHTDTQYFGPGTRLTVL.

This chain connects TRBV2 to TRBJ1-2; D possibly corresponds to TRBD1 (5 bases). The length of the CDR3 is 14 residues. The V and J ends lost 7 bases and 3 bases respectively, with 15 bases between them. Per the germline V gene, CDR1 is SNHLY and CDR2 is FYNNEI. CDR3 nucleotides: TGTGCCAGCACCCGAGGGCAGGGAGACTATGGCTACACCTTC. It yields the protein CASTRGQGDYGYTF.

This clonotype was observed at least ten times. The chain couples TRBV6-1 to TRBJ1-5; 7 bases match TRBD1. The CDR3 is 16 amino acids. The V gene's germline CDR1 is MNHNS and CDR2 SASEGT. V shed 6 bases and J 3 bases; nucleotides not matched to a gene: 11. The CDR3 loop reads CASRTDDRDPNQPQHF. As DNA, the CDR3 is TGTGCCAGCAGAACAGACGACAGGGATCCCAATCAGCCCCAGCATTTT.

This clonotype was counted only a few times. The chain recombines TRBV28 with TRBJ2-7; D is undetermined. CDR1 MDHEN and CDR2 SYDVKM come from the germline V gene. V gave up 4 bases and J gave up 2 bases, with 21 bases separating them. The length of the CDR3 is 17 residues. This chain's CDR3 is CASSSRKLNGVPYEQYF. As DNA, the CDR3 is TGTGCCAGCAGTTCGAGGAAATTGAACGGAGTACCCTACGAGCAGTACTTC.

This clonotype appeared many times. The chain combines TRBV29-1 with TRBJ2-7; possible D gene TRBD2, 6 bases. Germline values: CDR1 SQVTM, CDR2 ANQGSEA. The CDR3 is made up of 14 amino acids. Deletions cut 0 bases from V and 5 bases from J, with 14 bases between. CDR3 sequence reads: CSVEDLGGADEQYF. DNA for the CDR3: TGCAGCGTTGAAGATCTCGGGGGAGCGGACGAGCAGTACTTC.

The V call is TRBV7-2, the J call TRBJ2-3; unclear D gene. The CDR3 consists of 13 residues. V was cut by 2 bases and J by 4 bases, with 7 bases left in between. Germline CDR1 reads SGHTA; CDR2 reads FQGNSA. In nucleotides, the CDR3 is TGTGCCAGCAGCTTACGCAGGTCAGATACGCAGTATTTT. Translated: CASSLRRSDTQYF.

This clonotype was picked up many times. The V call is TRBV7-2, the J call TRBJ2-2; 14 bases are a match to TRBD2. V shed 3 bases, J shed 6 bases, and the junction held 9 bases outside the gene matches. There are 18 residues in the CDR3. Germline CDR1 and CDR2: SGHTA and FQGNSA. CDR3 region: CASSFRMGLAGAAGELFF. The DNA of the CDR3 is TGTGCCAGCAGCTTCAGGATGGGACTAGCGGGGGCAGCCGGGGAGCTGTTTTTT.

This clonotype was seen a handful of times. The V gene is TRBV7-9, the J gene TRBJ2-3; no clear D. Germline CDR1 and CDR2: SEHNR and FQNEAQ (reference sequence). Trimming cost V 6 bases and J 5 bases, with 9 bases left between them. CDR3 length equals 12 residues. The chain's CDR3 is CASSPDGDTQYF. CDR3 DNA: TGTGCCAGCAGTCCCGACGGAGATACGCAGTATTTT.

This rearrangement joins TRBV15 to TRBJ2-2; D gene uncertain. V lost 0 bases to trimming and J lost 5 bases, with 10 bases between them. The CDR3 has 15 amino acids. Germline values: CDR1 LNHNV, CDR2 YYDKDF (reference sequence). In nucleotides, the CDR3 is TGTGCCACCAGCAGAGATATAAGTACAACCGGGGAGCTGTTTTTT. This gives the protein CATSRDISTTGELFF.

The V call is TRBV6-2 or TRBV6-3, the J call TRBJ2-3; the D is unclear. CDR1 MNHEY and CDR2 SVGEGT come from the germline V gene. Between the trimmed V and J ends, which lost 4 bases and 11 bases, there was a span of 13 bases. The CDR3 length is 12 residues. The CDR3 is CASSLGILKQYF. The DNA for the CDR3 is TGTGCCAGCAGTTTGGGTATCCTGAAGCAGTATTTT.

This sequence joins TRBV20-1 and TRBJ1-2, with a possible D match to TRBD1 (5 bases). Germline V gives CDR1 DFQATT, CDR2 SNEGSKA (reference sequence). The CDR3 is 14 amino acids. CDR3 loop: CSAGGTASNYGYTF. The CDR3 coding sequence is TGCAGCGCGGGGGGGACCGCTTCTAACTATGGCTACACCTTC.

V and J are TRBV7-6 and TRBJ2-6; D not certain. The CDR3 consists of 15 residues. Trimming removed 5 bases at V and 0 bases at J, with 8 bases between. Germline lookup yields CDR1 SGHVS and CDR2 FNYEAQ. This CDR3 is CASSRTISGANVLTF. The CDR3 DNA is TGTGCCAGCAGCCGAACTATCTCTGGGGCCAACGTCCTGACTTTC. Based on the CDR3 plus reference TRBV7-6 and TRBJ2-6, the full variable domain is GAGVSQSPRYKVTKRGQDVALRCDPISGHVSLYWYRQALGQGPEFLTYFNYEAQQDKSGLPNDRFSAERPEGSISTLTIQRTEQRDSAMYRCASSRTISGANVLTFGAGSRLTVL.

This clonotype was observed a single time. The chain carries TRBV19 and TRBJ1-2, with a possible D match to TRBD1 (6 bases). Germline CDR1 reads LNHDA; CDR2 reads SQIVND (reference sequence). The CDR3 extends over 15 amino acids. V dropped 10 bases and J dropped 6 bases, with 24 bases sitting between them. The CDR3 DNA reads TGTGCCACGATGAGTCAGGGGATTATTCGTGATGGCTACACCTTC. The encoded protein is CATMSQGIIRDGYTF. The variable domain in full, with the rest retrieved from reference TRBV19 and TRBJ1-2, is DGGITQSPKYLFRKEGQNVTLSCEQNLNHDAMYWYRQDPGQGLRLIYYSQIVNDFQKGDIAEGYSVSREKKESFPLTVTSAQKNPTAFYLCATMSQGIIRDGYTFGSGTRLTVV.

This clonotype occurred a few times. The rearrangement uses TRBV6-2 or TRBV6-3 and TRBJ2-7; D is possibly TRBD1 or TRBD2 (5 bases each). Trimming removed 2 bases from V and 2 bases from J, with 22 bases in between. Germline-derived CDR1 and CDR2 are MNHEY and SVGEGT. There are 18 residues in the CDR3. As DNA, the CDR3 is TGTGCCAGCAGTTACACCCCGGGGCGACAAGCTAGGACCTACGAGCAGTACTTC. Amino acid sequence: CASSYTPGRQARTYEQYF.

The rearrangement joins TRBV10-3 to TRBJ2-1; 10 nucleotides agree with TRBD2. Germline CDR1 is ENHRY and CDR2 is SYGVKD. The length of the CDR3 is 15 residues. With V trimmed by 5 bases and J by 4 bases, 5 bases remained unmatched. CDR3 loop: CAISSSGGQYNEQFF. The DNA for the CDR3 is TGTGCCATCAGTTCTAGCGGGGGCCAATACAATGAGCAGTTCTTC.

The rearrangement links TRBV15 to TRBJ2-7; unclear D gene. Trimming took off 5 bases at V and 0 bases at J, with 20 bases between the two ends. The CDR3 is 17 amino acids. Germline V gives CDR1 LNHNV, CDR2 YYDKDF (reference sequence). CDR3 DNA: TGTGCCACCAGCTACAAAAGAGCCCGGCTAACCTCCTACGAGCAGTACTTC. It yields the protein CATSYKRARLTSYEQYF.

Comment on this clonotype: A read error may account for a junction end that differs from germline. V is TRBV9 and J is TRBJ2-7; 9 nucleotides agree with TRBD2. The CDR3 consists of 16 residues. The germline V gene has CDR1 SGDLS and CDR2 YYNGEE. The chain's CDR3 is CASSSVGGTSSYEQYF. The CDR3 DNA reads TGTGCCAGCAGCTCGGTTGGCGGGACTAGCTCCTACGAGCAGTACTTT.

The CDR3 sequence: CSARLGHQNTEAFF. The CDR3 bases are TGCAGTGCTAGACTAGGACACCAGAACACTGAAGCTTTCTTT. The chain recombines TRBV20-1 with TRBJ1-1; tentative D call: TRBD1 (5 bases). Deletions cut 2 bases from V and 1 base from J, with 11 bases between. Germline V gene lookup returns CDR1 DFQATT and CDR2 SNEGSKA (reference sequence). The length of the CDR3 is 14 residues.

This clonotype has just a few counts. The chain has TRBV7-2 and TRBJ2-7, with D uncertain. Trimming removed 6 bases at V and 3 bases at J, with 12 bases between. The CDR3 runs to 13 residues. Germline loops: CDR1 SGHTA, CDR2 FQGNSA. This CDR3 is CASSGPRLYEQYF. DNA of the CDR3: TGTGCCAGCAGTGGGCCGCGACTCTACGAGCAGTACTTC.

This chain joins TRBV10-1 and TRBJ1-6, with TRBD1 as a possible D gene (5 bases). The germline V gene has CDR1 WNHNN and CDR2 SYGVQD (reference sequence). The ends were cut back, 5 bases at V and 4 bases at J, with 12 bases in the middle. This CDR3 is 15 amino acids long. The DNA for the CDR3 is TGCGCCAGCAGTCTGACAGAACCTTATAATTCACCCCTCCACTTT. Translating it yields CASSLTEPYNSPLHF.

V usage is TRBV10-3 and J usage is TRBJ1-5; a possible D gene is TRBD1 (5 bases). The V gene lost 8 bases and the J gene lost 4 bases, with 18 bases spanning the gap. CDR3 length: 15 residues. Germline values: CDR1 ENHRY, CDR2 SYGVKD. Here the CDR3 reads CAIGGLEGNNQPQHF. The CDR3 region has the DNA TGTGCCATCGGGGGATTGGAGGGGAATAATCAGCCCCAGCATTTT.

As regards this clonotype: This may come from a read error, since a much larger clone is one base off. V usage is TRBV2 and J usage is TRBJ2-7; 7 nucleotides line up with TRBD1. Germline V gene sequence: CDR1 SNHLY, CDR2 FYNNEI. CDR3 length equals 15 residues. CDR3 coding DNA: TGTGCCAGCAGTGAAGAGGGGGCGTTCAGCTACGGGCAGTACTTC. Its protein is CASSEEGAFSYGQYF. Full variable domain (outside the CDR3, taken from reference TRBV2 and TRBJ2-7): EPEVTQTPSHQVTQMGQEVILRCVPISNHLYFYWYRQILGQKVEFLVSFYNNEISEKSEIFDDQFSVERPDGSNFTLKIRSTKLEDSAMYFCASSEEGAFSYGQYFGPGTRLTVT.

The chain carries TRBV24-1 and TRBJ2-6; D might be TRBD1 (6 bases). Per germline, CDR1 KGHDR and CDR2 SFDVKD. The CDR3 length is 15 residues. Trimming left V 4 bases short and J 1 base short, with 7 bases between. CDR3 DNA sequence: TGTGCCACCAGTGACCAGGGGTCTGGGGCCAACGTCCTGACTTTC. Amino acids: CATSDQGSGANVLTF.